Listed below are T cell receptor beta chains from one sample, sequenced in a study of shared clonotypes between healthy human individuals. TCRdb's copy holds only in-frame clones and misses some; the assay was immunoSEQ multiplex PCR. Among about 680,000 clones, about 90% were seen once, and the ten largest hold about 24%. The sequenced sample consisted of naive CD8+ T cells sorted from blood. The receptors originated from a man under 40 in good health. CDR3s include the opening cysteine and the closing phenylalanine or tryptophan. A D gene is named only where the DNA matches it firmly. The size field is filled for only some rows; it gives once, few, many or a size class.

>.|TRBJ2-1|.|TRBV7-2
CASSFNPPLADYYNEQFF
TGTGCCAGCAGCTTTAACCCTCCGCTAGCAGACTATTACAATGAGCAGTTCTTC
>.|TRBJ2-1|.|TRBV28
CASSLAPNNEQFF
TGTGCCAGCAGTTTGGCACCCAACAATGAGCAGTTCTTC
>.|TRBJ2-7|TRBD2|TRBV13
CASSLGLAAAYEQYF
TGTGCCAGCAGCCTTGGGCTAGCGGCGGCCTACGAGCAGTACTTC
>.|TRBJ2-1|.|TRBV27
CASSLAGDFTYNEQFF
TGTGCCAGCAGTTTAGCCGGGGACTTTACCTACAATGAGCAGTTCTTC
>once|TRBJ2-7|.|TRBV4-1
CASSQGASYEQYF
TGCGCCAGCAGCCAAGGGGCGTCCTACGAGCAGTACTTC
>.|TRBJ2-3|TRBD2|TRBV7-2
CASSPNLAGVGYF
TGTGCCAGCAGCCCCAACCTAGCGGGAGTCGGGTATTTT
>.|TRBJ2-1|.|TRBV19
CASSWGWNEQFF
TGTGCCAGTAGCTGGGGTTGGAATGAGCAGTTCTTC
>.|TRBJ2-7|.|TRBV5-4
CASSFKGGYEQYF
TGTGCCAGCAGCTTTAAGGGGGGGTACGAGCAGTACTTC
>.|TRBJ2-2|TRBD1|TRBV7-9
CASSPRTGASGELFF
TGTGCCAGCAGCCCCCGGACAGGGGCATCCGGGGAGCTGTTTTTT
>.|TRBJ2-1|TRBD2|TRBV6-6
CASSLVAGAFPNEQFF
TGTGCCAGCAGTCTAGTAGCGGGAGCCTTCCCCAATGAGCAGTTCTTC
>.|TRBJ2-5|.|TRBV11-2
CASSLGSLRVETQYF
TGTGCCAGCAGCTTAGGGAGCCTCAGGGTAGAGACCCAGTACTTC
>.|TRBJ2-1|TRBD2|TRBV27
CASSLKLLAGVEDEQFF
TGTGCCAGCAGTCTTAAGTTACTAGCGGGTGTAGAGGATGAGCAGTTCTTC
>.|TRBJ2-1|.|TRBV28
CASWALTNFNEQFF
TGTGCCTCCTGGGCCCTAACAAATTTCAATGAGCAGTTCTTC
>.|TRBJ2-5|.|TRBV7-6
CASSPGPETQYF
TGTGCCAGCAGCCCCGGGCCAGAGACCCAGTACTTC
>.|TRBJ2-7|.|TRBV30
CACWTETYEQYF
TGTGCCTGCTGGACAGAGACCTACGAGCAGTACTTC
>once|TRBJ1-5|.|TRBV7-9
CASSPRGGGNQPQHF
TGTGCCAGCAGCCCCCGCGGCGGGGGCAATCAGCCCCAGCATTTT
>few|TRBJ2-7|TRBD2|TRBV4-2
CASSPMGGGDSYEQYF
TGTGCCAGCAGCCCGATGGGCGGGGGTGACTCCTACGAGCAGTACTTC
>.|TRBJ2-1|.|TRBV28
CASSLCGHREQDNEQFF
TGTGCCAGCAGTTTATGCGGTCACAGGGAACAGGACAATGAGCAGTTCTTC
>.|TRBJ1-5|.|TRBV2
CASSASGIGQPQHF
TGTGCCAGCAGTGCATCCGGGATAGGCCAGCCCCAGCATTTT
>once|TRBJ1-1|.|TRBV5-6
CASSPKVGPRGTEAFF
TGTGCCAGCAGCCCGAAGGTCGGCCCCCGGGGTACTGAAGCTTTCTTT
>few|TRBJ2-2|.|TRBV5-4
CAFMGTGELFF
TGTGCCTTTATGGGGACCGGGGAGCTGTTTTTT
>.|TRBJ1-2|TRBD1|TRBV5-4
CASGPDRAIYYGYTF
TGTGCCAGCGGGCCCGACAGGGCCATCTACTATGGCTACACCTTC
>.|TRBJ2-1|.|TRBV6-5
CASSYSGNEQFF
TGTGCCAGCAGTTACTCGGGGAATGAGCAGTTCTTC
>.|TRBJ2-2|.|TRBV27
CASRHRRDQNTGELFF
TGTGCCAGCAGGCACCGGAGAGATCAGAACACCGGGGAGCTGTTTTTT
>.|TRBJ2-1|TRBD2|TRBV28
CASREWTSGPYNEQFF
TGTGCCAGCAGGGAGTGGACTAGCGGGCCTTACAATGAGCAGTTCTTC
>.|TRBJ1-6|.|TRBV6-5
CASTEGNSPLHF
TGTGCCAGCACCGAGGGGAATTCACCCCTCCACTTT
>.|TRBJ2-6|TRBD1|TRBV28
CAILTDRVVSGANVLTF
TGTGCCATACTAACGGACAGGGTTGTTTCTGGGGCCAACGTCCTGACTTTC
>.|TRBJ2-3|TRBD2|TRBV2
CASSGTSVDNTDTQYF
TGTGCCAGCAGTGGGACTAGCGTAGACAACACAGATACGCAGTATTTT